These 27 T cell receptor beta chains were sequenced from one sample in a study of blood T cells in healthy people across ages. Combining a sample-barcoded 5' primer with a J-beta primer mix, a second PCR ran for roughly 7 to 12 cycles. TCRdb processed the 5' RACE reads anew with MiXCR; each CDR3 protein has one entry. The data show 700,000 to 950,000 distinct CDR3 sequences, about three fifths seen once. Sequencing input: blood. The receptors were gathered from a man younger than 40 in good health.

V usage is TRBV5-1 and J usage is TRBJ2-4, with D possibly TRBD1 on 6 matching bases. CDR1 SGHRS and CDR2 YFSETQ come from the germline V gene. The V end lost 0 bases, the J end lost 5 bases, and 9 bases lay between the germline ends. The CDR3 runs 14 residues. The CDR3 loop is CASSLGQAQNIQYF. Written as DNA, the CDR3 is TGCGCCAGCAGCTTGGGACAGGCCCAAAACATTCAGTACTTC. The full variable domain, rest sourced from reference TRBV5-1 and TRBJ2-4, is KAGVTQTPRYLIKTRGQQVTLSCSPISGHRSVSWYQQTPGQGLQFLFEYFSETQRNKGNFPGRFSGRQFSNSRSEMNVSTLELGDSALYLCASSLGQAQNIQYFGAGTRLSVL.

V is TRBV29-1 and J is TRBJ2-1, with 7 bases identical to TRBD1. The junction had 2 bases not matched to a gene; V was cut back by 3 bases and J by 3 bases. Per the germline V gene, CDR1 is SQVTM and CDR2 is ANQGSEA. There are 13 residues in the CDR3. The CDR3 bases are TGCAGCGTTGATACAGGGGACTACAATGAGCAGTTCTTC. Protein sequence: CSVDTGDYNEQFF.

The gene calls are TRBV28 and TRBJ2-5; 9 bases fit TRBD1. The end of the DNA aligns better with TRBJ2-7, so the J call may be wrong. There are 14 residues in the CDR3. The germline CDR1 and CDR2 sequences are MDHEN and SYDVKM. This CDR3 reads CASRPRDRVYEQYF. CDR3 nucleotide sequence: TGTGCCAGCAGGCCCCGGGACAGGGTCTACGAGCAGTACTTC.

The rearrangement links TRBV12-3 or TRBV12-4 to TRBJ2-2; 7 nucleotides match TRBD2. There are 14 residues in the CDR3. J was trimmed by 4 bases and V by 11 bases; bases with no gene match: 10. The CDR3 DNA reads TGTGCCTCCCTTTCCGGGGGGTTCACCGGGGAGCTGTTTTTT. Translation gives CASLSGGFTGELFF.

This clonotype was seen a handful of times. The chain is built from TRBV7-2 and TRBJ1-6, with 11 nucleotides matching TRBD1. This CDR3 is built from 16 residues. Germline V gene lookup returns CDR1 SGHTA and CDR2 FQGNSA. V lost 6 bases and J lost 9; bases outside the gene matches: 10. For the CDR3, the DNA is TGTGCCAGCAGAGATAACCGGGACAGGGGGACTTCACCCCTCCACTTT. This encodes CASRDNRDRGTSPLHF.

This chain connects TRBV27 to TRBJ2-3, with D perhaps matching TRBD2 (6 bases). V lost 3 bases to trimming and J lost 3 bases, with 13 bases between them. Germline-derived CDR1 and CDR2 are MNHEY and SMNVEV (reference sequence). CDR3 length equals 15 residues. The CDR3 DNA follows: TGTGCCAGCAGTTTTCGACTAGTTGCAACAGATACGCAGTATTTT. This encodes CASSFRLVATDTQYF.

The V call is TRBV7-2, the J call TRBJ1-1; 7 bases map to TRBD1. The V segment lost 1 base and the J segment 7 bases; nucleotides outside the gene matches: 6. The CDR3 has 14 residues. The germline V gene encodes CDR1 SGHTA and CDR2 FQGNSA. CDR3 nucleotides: TGTGCCAGCAGCTTAGTAGGGGGGACAGTTGAAGCTTTCTTT. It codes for CASSLVGGTVEAFF.

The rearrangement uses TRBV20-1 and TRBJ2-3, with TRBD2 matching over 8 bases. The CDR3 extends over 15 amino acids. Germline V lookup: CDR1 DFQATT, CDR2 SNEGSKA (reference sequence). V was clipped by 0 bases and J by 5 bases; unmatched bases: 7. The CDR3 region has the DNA TGCAGTGCTAGAGACCAAGATAGCGGGGTAGATACGCAGTATTTT. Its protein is CSARDQDSGVDTQYF.

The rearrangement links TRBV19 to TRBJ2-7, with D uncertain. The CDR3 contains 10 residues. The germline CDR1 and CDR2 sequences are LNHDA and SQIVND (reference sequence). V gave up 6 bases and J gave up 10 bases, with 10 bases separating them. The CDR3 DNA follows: TGTGCCAGTAGGTTGAAGGTTCAGTACTTC. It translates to CASRLKVQYF.

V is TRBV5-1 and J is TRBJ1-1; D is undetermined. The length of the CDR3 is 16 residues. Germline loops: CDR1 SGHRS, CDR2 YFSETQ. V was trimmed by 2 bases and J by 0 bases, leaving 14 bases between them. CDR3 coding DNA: TGCGCCAGCAGCTTATTTTCGGGGATGGTGAACACTGAAGCTTTCTTT. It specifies CASSLFSGMVNTEAFF.

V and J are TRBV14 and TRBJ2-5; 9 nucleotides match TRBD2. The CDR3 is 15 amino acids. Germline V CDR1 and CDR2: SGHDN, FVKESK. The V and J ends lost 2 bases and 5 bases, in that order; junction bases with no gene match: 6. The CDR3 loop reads CASSQLSGRSETQYF. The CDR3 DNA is TGTGCCAGCAGCCAACTTAGCGGGAGAAGCGAGACCCAGTACTTC.

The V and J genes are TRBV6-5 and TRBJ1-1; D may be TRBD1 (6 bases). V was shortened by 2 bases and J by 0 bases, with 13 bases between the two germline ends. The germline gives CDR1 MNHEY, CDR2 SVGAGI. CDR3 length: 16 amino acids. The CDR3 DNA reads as TGTGCCAGCAGTTACAGAACCGGGACACTGAACACTGAAGCTTTCTTT. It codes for CASSYRTGTLNTEAFF.

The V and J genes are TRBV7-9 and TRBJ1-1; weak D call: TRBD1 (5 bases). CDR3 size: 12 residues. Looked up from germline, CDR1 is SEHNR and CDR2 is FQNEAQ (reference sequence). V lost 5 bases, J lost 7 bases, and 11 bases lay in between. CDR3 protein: CASSLPGDEAFF. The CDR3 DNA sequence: TGTGCCAGCAGCCTCCCGGGGGATGAAGCTTTCTTT.

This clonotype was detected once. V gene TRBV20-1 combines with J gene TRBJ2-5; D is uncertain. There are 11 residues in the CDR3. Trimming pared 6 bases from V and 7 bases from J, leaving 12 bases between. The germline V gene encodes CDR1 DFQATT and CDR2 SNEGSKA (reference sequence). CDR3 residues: CSASGLGTQYF. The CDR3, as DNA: TGCAGTGCCTCTGGGTTGGGGACCCAGTACTTC.

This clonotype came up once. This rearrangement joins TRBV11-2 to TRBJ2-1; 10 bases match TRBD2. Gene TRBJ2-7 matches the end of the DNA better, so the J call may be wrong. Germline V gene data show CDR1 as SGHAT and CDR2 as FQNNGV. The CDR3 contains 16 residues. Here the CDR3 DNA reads TGTGCCAGCAGCTTCACTCTAGCGGGAGTTTACAACGAGCAGTACTTC. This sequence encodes CASSFTLAGVYNEQYF.

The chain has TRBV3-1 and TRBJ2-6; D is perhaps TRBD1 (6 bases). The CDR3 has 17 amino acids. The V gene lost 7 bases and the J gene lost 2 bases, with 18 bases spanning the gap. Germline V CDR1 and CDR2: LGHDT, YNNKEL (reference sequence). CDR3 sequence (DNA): TGTGCCAGCACCCCGAGGGGGTTAGATACTGGGGCCAACGTCCTGACTTTC. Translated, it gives CASTPRGLDTGANVLTF.

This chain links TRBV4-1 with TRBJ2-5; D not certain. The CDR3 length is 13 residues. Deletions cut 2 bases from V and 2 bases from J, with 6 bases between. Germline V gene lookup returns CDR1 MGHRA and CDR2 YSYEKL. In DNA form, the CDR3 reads TGCGCCAGCAGCCAACAGTTACAAGAGACCCAGTACTTC. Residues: CASSQQLQETQYF.

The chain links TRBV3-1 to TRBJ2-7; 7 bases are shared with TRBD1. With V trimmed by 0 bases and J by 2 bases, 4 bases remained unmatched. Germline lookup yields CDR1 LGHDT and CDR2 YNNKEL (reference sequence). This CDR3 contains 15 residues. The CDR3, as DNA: TGTGCCAGCAGCCAAGACTCGGGACAGACCTACGAGCAGTACTTC. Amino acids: CASSQDSGQTYEQYF.

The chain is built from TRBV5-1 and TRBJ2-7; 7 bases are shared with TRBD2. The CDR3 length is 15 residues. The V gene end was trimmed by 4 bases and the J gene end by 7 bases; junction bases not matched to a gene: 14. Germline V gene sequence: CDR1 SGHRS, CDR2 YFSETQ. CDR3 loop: CASSDLSGALPEQYF. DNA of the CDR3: TGCGCCAGCAGCGATTTAAGCGGGGCCCTTCCGGAGCAGTACTTC.

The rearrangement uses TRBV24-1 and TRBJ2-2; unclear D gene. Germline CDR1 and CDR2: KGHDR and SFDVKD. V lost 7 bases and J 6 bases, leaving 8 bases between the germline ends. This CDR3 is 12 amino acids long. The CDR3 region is CATRENSGELFF. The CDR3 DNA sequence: TGTGCCACCAGGGAAAATTCCGGGGAGCTGTTTTTT.

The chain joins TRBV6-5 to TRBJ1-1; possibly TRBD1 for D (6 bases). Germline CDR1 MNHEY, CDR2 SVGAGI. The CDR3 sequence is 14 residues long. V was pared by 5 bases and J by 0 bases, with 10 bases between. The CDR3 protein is CASSPGQMNTEAFF. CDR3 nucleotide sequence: TGTGCCAGCAGTCCCGGACAGATGAACACTGAAGCTTTCTTT.

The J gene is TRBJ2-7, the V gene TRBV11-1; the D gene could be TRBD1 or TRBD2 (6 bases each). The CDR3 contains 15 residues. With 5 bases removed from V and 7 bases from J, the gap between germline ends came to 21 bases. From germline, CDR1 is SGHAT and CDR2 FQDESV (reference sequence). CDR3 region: CASSKVGGILGEQYF. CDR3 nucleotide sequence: TGTGCCAGCAGCAAAGTGGGGGGCATTCTGGGTGAGCAGTACTTC. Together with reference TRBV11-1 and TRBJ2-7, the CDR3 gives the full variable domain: EAEVAQSPRYKITEKSQAVAFWCDPISGHATLYWYRQILGQGPELLVQFQDESVVDDSQLPKDRFSAERLKGVDSTLKIQPAELGDSAMYLCASSKVGGILGEQYFGPGTRLTVT.

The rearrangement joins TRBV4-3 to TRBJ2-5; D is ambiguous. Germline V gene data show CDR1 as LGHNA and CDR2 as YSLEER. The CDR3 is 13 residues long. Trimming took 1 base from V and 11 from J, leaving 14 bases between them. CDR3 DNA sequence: TGCGCCAGCAGCCAAGTACAGTCTAATGAGCAGTACTTC. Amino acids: CASSQVQSNEQYF.

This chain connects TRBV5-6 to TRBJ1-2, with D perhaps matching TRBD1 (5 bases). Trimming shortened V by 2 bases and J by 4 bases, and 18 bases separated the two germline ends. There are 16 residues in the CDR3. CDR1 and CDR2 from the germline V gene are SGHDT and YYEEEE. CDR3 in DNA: TGTGCCAGCAGCTTTGGGGTCCAGGGTACCGGCTATGGCTACACCTTC. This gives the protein CASSFGVQGTGYGYTF.

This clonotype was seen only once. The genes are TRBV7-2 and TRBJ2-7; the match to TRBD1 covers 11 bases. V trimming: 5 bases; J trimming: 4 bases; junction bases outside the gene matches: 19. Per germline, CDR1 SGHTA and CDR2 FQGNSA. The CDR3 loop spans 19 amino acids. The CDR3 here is CASSGSVGTGGYSEYEQYF. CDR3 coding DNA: TGTGCCAGCAGCGGCTCAGTCGGGACAGGGGGGTATAGCGAGTACGAGCAGTACTTC.

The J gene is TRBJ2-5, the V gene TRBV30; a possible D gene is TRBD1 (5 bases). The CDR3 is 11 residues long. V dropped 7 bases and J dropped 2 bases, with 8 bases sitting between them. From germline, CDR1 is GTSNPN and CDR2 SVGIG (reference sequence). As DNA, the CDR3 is TGTGCCTTCCAGGGTCAAGAGACCCAGTACTTC. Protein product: CAFQGQETQYF.

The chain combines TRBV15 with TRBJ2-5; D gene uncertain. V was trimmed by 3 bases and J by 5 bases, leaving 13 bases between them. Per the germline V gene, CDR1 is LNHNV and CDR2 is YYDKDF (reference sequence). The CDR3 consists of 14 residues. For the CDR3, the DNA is TGTGCCACCAGCAGGGATACAGTTACGGAGACCCAGTACTTC. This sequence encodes CATSRDTVTETQYF.